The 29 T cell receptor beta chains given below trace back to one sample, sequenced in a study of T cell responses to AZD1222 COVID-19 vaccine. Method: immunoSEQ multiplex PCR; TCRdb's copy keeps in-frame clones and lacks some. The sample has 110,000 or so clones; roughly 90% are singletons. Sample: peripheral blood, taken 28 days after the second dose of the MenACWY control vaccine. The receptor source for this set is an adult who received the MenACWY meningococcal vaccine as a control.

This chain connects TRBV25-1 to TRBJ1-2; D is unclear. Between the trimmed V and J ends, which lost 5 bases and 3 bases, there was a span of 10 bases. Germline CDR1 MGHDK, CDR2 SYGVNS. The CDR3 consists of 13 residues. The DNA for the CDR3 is TGTGCCAGCAGTTTACCGGGCCACTATGGCTACACCTTC. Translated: CASSLPGHYGYTF.

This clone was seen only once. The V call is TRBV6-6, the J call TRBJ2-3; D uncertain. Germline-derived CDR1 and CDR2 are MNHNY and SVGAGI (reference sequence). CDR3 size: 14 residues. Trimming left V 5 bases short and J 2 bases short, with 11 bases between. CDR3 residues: CASSRGTLTDTQYF. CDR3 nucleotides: TGTGCCAGCAGTCGCGGTACCCTCACAGATACGCAGTATTTT.

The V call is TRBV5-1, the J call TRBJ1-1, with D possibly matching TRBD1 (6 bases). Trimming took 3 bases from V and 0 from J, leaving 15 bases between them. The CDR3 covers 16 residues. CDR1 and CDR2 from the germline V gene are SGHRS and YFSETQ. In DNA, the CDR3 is TGCGCCAGCAGCTCCAGGGGCCCTCCCGTGAACACTGAAGCTTTCTTT. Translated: CASSSRGPPVNTEAFF.

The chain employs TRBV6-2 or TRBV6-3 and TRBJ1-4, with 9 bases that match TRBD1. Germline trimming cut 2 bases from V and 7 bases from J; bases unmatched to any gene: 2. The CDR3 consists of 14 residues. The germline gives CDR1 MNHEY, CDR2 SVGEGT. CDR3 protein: CASSYGTGFEKLFF. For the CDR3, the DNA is TGTGCCAGCAGTTACGGGACAGGGTTTGAAAAACTGTTTTTT.

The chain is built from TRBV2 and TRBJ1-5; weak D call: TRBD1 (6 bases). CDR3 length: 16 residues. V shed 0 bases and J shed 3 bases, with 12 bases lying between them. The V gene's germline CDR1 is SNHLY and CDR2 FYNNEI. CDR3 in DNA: TGTGCCAGCAGTGAAGCCCGGGGGCTCAACAATCAGCCCCAGCATTTT. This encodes CASSEARGLNNQPQHF.

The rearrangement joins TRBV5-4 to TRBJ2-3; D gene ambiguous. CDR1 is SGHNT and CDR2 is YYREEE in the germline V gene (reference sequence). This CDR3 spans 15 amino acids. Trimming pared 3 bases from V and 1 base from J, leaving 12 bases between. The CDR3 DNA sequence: TGTGCCAGCAGCTCCACATCCCCTCGCACAGATACGCAGTATTTT. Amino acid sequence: CASSSTSPRTDTQYF.

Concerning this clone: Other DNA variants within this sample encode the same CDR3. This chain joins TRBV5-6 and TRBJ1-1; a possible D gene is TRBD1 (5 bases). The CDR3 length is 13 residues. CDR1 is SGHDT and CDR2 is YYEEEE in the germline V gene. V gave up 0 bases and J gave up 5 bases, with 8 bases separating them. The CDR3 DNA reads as TGTGCCAGCAGCTTGGTTAGGGGAACTGAAGCTTTCTTT. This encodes CASSLVRGTEAFF.

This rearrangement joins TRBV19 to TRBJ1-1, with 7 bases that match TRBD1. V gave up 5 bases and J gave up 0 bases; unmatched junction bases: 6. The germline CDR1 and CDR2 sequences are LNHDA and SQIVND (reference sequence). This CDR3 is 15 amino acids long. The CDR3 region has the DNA TGTGCCAGTAGTCTAGGGGACAGAATGAACACTGAAGCTTTCTTT. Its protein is CASSLGDRMNTEAFF.

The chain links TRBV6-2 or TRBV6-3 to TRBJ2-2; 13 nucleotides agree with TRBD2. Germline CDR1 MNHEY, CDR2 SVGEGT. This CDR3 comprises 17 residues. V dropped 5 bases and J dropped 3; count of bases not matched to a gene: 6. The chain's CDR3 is CASSPTGTSGDTGELFF. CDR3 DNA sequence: TGTGCCAGCAGTCCGACGGGGACTAGCGGGGACACCGGGGAGCTGTTTTTT.

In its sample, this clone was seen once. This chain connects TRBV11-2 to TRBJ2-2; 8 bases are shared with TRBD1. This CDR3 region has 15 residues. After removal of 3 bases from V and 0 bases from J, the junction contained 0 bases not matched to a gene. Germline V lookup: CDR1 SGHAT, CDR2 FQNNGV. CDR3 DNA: TGTGCCAGCAGCTTGGGACAGGCGAACACCGGGGAGCTGTTTTTT. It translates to CASSLGQANTGELFF. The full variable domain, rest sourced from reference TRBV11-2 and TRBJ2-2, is EAGVAQSPRYKIIEKRQSVAFWCNPISGHATLYWYQQILGQGPKLLIQFQNNGVVDDSQLPKDRFSAERLKGVDSTLKIQPAKLEDSAVYLCASSLGQANTGELFFGEGSRLTVL.

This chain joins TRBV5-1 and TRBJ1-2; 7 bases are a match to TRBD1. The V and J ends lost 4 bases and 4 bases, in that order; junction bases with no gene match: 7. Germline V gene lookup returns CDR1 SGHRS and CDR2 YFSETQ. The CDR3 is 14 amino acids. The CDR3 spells CASSPPGTVYGYTF. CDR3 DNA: TGCGCCAGCAGCCCCCCTGGGACAGTCTATGGCTACACCTTC.

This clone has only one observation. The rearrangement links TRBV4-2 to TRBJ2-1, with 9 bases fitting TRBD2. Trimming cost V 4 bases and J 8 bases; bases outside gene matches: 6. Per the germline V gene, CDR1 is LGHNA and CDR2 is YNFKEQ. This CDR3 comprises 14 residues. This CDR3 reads CASSRGGGVHEQFF. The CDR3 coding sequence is TGTGCCAGCAGCCGTGGCGGGGGGGTTCATGAGCAGTTCTTC.

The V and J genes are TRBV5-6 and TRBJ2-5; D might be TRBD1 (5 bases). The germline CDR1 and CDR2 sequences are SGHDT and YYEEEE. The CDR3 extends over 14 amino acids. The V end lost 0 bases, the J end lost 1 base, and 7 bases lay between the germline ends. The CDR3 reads CASSLAGFQETQYF. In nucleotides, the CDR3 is TGTGCCAGCAGCTTGGCAGGGTTCCAAGAGACCCAGTACTTC.

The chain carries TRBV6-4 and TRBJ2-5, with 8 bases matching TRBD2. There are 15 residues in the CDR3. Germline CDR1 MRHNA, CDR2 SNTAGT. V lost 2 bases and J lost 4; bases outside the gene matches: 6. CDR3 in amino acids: CASSDTAGGPETQYF. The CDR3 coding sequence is TGTGCCAGCAGTGACACGGCGGGGGGCCCAGAGACCCAGTACTTC.

CDR3 amino acids: CASSLSGSGNGYTF. As DNA, the CDR3 is TGTGCCAGCAGTTTATCGGGGTCGGGGAATGGCTACACCTTC. The V and J genes are TRBV27 and TRBJ1-2; no definite D call. The CDR3 extends over 14 amino acids. Trimming removed 0 bases at V and 6 bases at J, with 11 bases between. Germline loops: CDR1 MNHEY, CDR2 SMNVEV (reference sequence).

CDR3 DNA: TGCAGCGGGGGGGACTTCTCCTACAATGAGCAGTTCTTC. It encodes CSGGDFSYNEQFF. V gene TRBV29-1 combines with J gene TRBJ2-1; TRBD2 is a possible D gene (6 bases). Germline V lookup: CDR1 SQVTM, CDR2 ANQGSEA. The CDR3 runs to 13 residues. V dropped 7 bases and J dropped 0 bases, with 10 bases sitting between them.

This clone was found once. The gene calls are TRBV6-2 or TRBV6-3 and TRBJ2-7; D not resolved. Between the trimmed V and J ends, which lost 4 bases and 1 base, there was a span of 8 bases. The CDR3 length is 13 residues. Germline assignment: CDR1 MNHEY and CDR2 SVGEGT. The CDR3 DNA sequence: TGTGCCAGCAGTTTGTACTATTCCTACGAGCAGTACGTC. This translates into CASSLYYSYEQYV.

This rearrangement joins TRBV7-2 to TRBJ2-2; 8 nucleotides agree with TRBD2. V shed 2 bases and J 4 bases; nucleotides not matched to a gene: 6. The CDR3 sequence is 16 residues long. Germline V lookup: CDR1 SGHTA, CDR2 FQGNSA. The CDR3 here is CASSLTPGLVTGELFF. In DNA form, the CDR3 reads TGTGCCAGCAGCTTAACCCCGGGACTAGTCACCGGGGAGCTGTTTTTT.

The CDR3: CASSPSVRRSTGELFF. CDR3 sequence (DNA): TGTGCCAGCAGCCCCTCGGTGCGGAGAAGTACCGGGGAGCTGTTTTTT. The rearrangement uses TRBV11-2 and TRBJ2-2; D ambiguous. Trimming took off 5 bases at V and 5 bases at J, with 18 bases between the two ends. The CDR3 length is 16 residues. Germline assignment: CDR1 SGHAT and CDR2 FQNNGV.

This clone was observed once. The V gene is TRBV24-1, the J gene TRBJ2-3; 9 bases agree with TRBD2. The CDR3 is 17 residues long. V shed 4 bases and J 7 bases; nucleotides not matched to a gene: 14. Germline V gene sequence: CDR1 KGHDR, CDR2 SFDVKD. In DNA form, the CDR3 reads TGTGCCACCAGTGACCGTGGGGGACTAGCAAAGTTAAATACGCAGTATTTT. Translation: CATSDRGGLAKLNTQYF.

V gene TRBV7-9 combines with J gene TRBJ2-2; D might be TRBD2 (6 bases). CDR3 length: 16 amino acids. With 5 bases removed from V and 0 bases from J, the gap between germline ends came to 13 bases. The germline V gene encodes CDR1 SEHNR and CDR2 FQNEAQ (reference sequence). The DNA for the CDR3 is TGTGCCAGCAGCGGGGCGGGAAATGCGAACACCGGGGAGCTGTTTTTT. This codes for CASSGAGNANTGELFF.

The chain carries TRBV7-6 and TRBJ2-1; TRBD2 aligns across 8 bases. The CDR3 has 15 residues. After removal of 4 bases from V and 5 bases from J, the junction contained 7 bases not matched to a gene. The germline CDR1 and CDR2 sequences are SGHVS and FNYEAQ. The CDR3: CASSSSGRSDNEQFF. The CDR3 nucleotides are TGTGCCAGCAGCTCAAGCGGGAGAAGCGACAATGAGCAGTTCTTC.

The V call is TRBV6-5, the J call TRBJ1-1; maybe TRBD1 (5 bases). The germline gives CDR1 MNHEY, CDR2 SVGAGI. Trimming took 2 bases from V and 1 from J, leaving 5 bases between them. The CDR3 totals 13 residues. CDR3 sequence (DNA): TGTGCCAGCAGTTACCAGGGGAACACTGAAGCTTTCTTT. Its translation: CASSYQGNTEAFF.

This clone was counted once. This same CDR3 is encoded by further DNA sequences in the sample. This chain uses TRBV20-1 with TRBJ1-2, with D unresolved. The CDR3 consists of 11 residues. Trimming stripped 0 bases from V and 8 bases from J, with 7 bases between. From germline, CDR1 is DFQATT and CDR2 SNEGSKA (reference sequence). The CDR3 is CSARDLRGYTF. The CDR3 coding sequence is TGCAGTGCTAGAGATTTAAGGGGCTACACCTTC.

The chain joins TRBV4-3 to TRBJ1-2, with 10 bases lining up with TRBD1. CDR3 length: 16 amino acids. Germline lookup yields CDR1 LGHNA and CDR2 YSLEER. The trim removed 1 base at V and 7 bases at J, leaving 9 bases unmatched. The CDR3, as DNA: TGCGCCAGCAGCCAAGTATCTGGGACAGGGGCGGGTGGCTACACCTTC. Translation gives CASSQVSGTGAGGYTF.

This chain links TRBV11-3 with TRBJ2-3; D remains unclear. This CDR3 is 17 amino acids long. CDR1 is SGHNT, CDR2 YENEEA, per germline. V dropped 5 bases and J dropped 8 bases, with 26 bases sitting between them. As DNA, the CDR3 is TGTGCCAGCAGCCCCGCCCCCCGGCCCCTACGGCGAGCTACGCAGTATTTT. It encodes CASSPAPRPLRRATQYF. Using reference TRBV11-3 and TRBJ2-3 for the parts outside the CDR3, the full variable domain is EAGVVQSPRYKIIEKKQPVAFWCNPISGHNTLYWYLQNLGQGPELLIRYENEEAVDDSQLPKDRFSAERLKGVDSTLKIQPAELGDSAVYLCASSPAPRPLRRATQYFGPGTRLTVL.

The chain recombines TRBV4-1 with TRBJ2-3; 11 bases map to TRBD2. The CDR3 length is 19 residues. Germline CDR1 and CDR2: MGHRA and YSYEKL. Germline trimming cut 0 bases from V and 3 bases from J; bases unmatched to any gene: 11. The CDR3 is CASSQDHGSGRAITDTQYF. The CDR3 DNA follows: TGCGCCAGCAGCCAAGATCATGGTAGCGGGAGGGCCATAACAGATACGCAGTATTTT.

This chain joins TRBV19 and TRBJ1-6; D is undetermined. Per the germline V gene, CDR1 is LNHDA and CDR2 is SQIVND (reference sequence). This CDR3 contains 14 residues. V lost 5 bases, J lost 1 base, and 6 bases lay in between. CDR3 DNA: TGTGCCAGTAGTTGGCAGTCCTATAATTCACCCCTCCACTTT. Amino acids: CASSWQSYNSPLHF.

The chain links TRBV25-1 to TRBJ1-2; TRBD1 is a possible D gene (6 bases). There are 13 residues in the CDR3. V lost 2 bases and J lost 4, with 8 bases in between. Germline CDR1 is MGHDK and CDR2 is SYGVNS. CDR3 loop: CASSEPGAYGYTF. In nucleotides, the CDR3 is TGTGCCAGCAGTGAACCAGGGGCCTATGGCTACACCTTC.